What follows is one TCR beta chain and its context. The data originate from a study of blood T cell repertoires in COVID-19. Study overall: Nucleic acid was either cDNA or gDNA, and it came from T cells, B-cell-depleted T cells, or PBMCs.

Trimming at V came to 0 bases and at J to 5 bases, leaving 9 bases not matched to a gene. CDR1 is KGHSH, CDR2 LQKENI, per germline. This CDR3 region has 17 residues. Authors' data handling: Estimation of nucleated cell counts was performed using reference gene primer amplification. The data were produced by immunoSEQ multiplex PCR, yet TCRdb's version contains in-frame clones alone and is incomplete. V and J calls and clone size follow that table, whereas D and trimming were derived from the DNA. This table has some 31,000 clones, nearly 90% appearing once. Sequencing used peripheral blood. V is TRBV18 and J is TRBJ2-5; TRBD1 agrees at 10 bases. The TCR sequence derives from a man in his fifties or sixties with active COVID-19. This chain's CDR3 is CASSPPLRDRGEETQYF. The DNA for the CDR3 is TGTGCCAGCTCACCACCCTTACGGGACAGGGGCGAGGAGACCCAGTACTTC.